Each of the 26 T cell receptor beta chains below was sequenced from the same sample in a study of human T cells and chemical hapten exposure. As for time point: pre-sensitization, week 0. Treatment given: therapeutic diphenylcyclopropenone sensitization with weekly scalp DPC. TCRdb re-derived calls from the RACE reads in MiXCR, one entry per CDR3 protein. The top ten clones hold just over 2.5% of a sample with 350,000 to 400,000 distinct CDR3 sequences, 5% to 6.5% of them seen once. The sequences come from whole blood, collected in connection with sensitization to the hapten diphenylcyclopropenone (DPC). All receptors derive from a woman aged 45-65 years with alopecia areata. Some clones in this sample may be carry-over from other donors' samples.

The chain uses TRBV29-1 and TRBJ1-1, with D perhaps matching TRBD1 (6 bases). CDR1 is SQVTM, CDR2 ANQGSEA, per germline. Trimming removed 1 base from V and 6 bases from J, with 9 bases in between. The CDR3 length is 12 residues. This CDR3 reads CSVEGGRAEAFF. CDR3 in DNA: TGCAGCGTTGAAGGGGGGCGGGCTGAAGCTTTCTTT.

This clonotype was seen many times. J is TRBJ2-2 and V is TRBV3-1, with no clear D. Trimming removed 4 bases from V and 3 bases from J, with 9 bases in between. This CDR3 contains 14 residues. The germline CDR1 and CDR2 sequences are LGHDT and YNNKEL (reference sequence). CDR3 loop: CASSPKWDTGELFF. Here the CDR3 DNA reads TGTGCCAGCAGCCCGAAGTGGGACACCGGGGAGCTGTTTTTT.

This clonotype was counted only a few times. J is TRBJ1-2 and V is TRBV7-9; a weak D match, TRBD1 (5 bases). V lost 10 bases, J lost 0 bases, and 12 bases lay in between. CDR1 and CDR2 (germline): SEHNR, FQNEAQ (reference sequence). The CDR3 extends over 13 amino acids. This CDR3 reads CAIQGTANYGYTF. CDR3 coding DNA: TGTGCCATCCAGGGCACTGCTAACTATGGCTACACCTTC.

This clonotype was seen a few times. This sequence joins TRBV12-3 or TRBV12-4 and TRBJ2-5; TRBD2 aligns across 7 bases. This CDR3 is 15 amino acids long. J gave up 5 bases and V 6 bases, and 12 bases lay outside the gene matches. CDR3 nucleotide sequence: TGTGCCAGCAGCCCCGGGCTCTGGGAGGGGGAGACCCAGTACTTC. Translated: CASSPGLWEGETQYF.

This clonotype was recorded a few times. The chain carries TRBV29-1 and TRBJ1-3; no reliable D call. V lost 4 bases and J lost 4, with 5 bases in between. The CDR3 runs to 11 residues. Germline V gene lookup returns CDR1 SQVTM and CDR2 ANQGSEA. The CDR3 protein is CSVAQGNTIYF. The DNA of the CDR3 is TGCAGCGTTGCCCAGGGAAACACCATATATTTT.

The table lists this clonotype with many counts. This CDR3 reads CASSQPGELFF. The CDR3, as DNA: TGTGCCAGCAGCCAGCCCGGGGAGCTGTTTTTT. The chain carries TRBV3-1 and TRBJ2-2; D gene uncertain. This CDR3 region has 11 residues. Trimming removed 3 bases from V and 6 bases from J, with 2 bases in between. The germline V gene has CDR1 LGHDT and CDR2 YNNKEL (reference sequence).

The chain employs TRBV4-2 and TRBJ2-5; 7 bases map to TRBD1. The CDR3 has 13 amino acids. J lost 12 bases, V lost 3 bases, and 10 bases had no gene match. Germline-derived CDR1 and CDR2 are LGHNA and YNFKEQ. The CDR3: CASSQGITGAEYF. In nucleotides, the CDR3 is TGTGCCAGCAGCCAGGGAATAACAGGGGCCGAGTACTTC.

The rearrangement uses TRBV20-1 and TRBJ2-3, with 9 bases identical to TRBD2. The germline V gene has CDR1 DFQATT and CDR2 SNEGSKA (reference sequence). The CDR3 is made up of 14 amino acids. V lost 3 bases and J lost 6; bases outside the gene matches: 7. CDR3: CSARDSGSRDTQYF. CDR3 DNA: TGCAGTGCTAGGGATAGCGGGAGTAGGGATACGCAGTATTTT.

This clonotype turned up a few times. The chain joins TRBV24-1 to TRBJ2-1, with 14 bases lining up with TRBD2. This CDR3 comprises 14 residues. After removal of 10 bases from V and 8 bases from J, the junction contained 6 bases not matched to a gene. Germline V gene lookup returns CDR1 KGHDR and CDR2 SFDVKD. This chain's CDR3 is CATTGTSGSYEQFF. Written as DNA, the CDR3 is TGTGCCACTACAGGGACTAGCGGGAGCTATGAGCAGTTCTTC.

The table lists this clonotype with many counts. The chain carries TRBV3-1 and TRBJ2-7, with D possibly being TRBD2 (7 bases). Looked up from germline, CDR1 is LGHDT and CDR2 is YNNKEL (reference sequence). V was cut by 2 bases and J by 4 bases, with 21 bases left in between. This CDR3 spans 17 amino acids. The CDR3 protein is CASSQKWTAGAGYEQYF. The CDR3, as DNA: TGTGCCAGCAGCCAAAAATGGACCGCGGGGGCCGGTTACGAGCAGTACTTC.

The V call is TRBV20-1, the J call TRBJ2-2; possibly TRBD1 for D (6 bases). Trimming shortened V by 0 bases and J by 4 bases, and 9 bases separated the two germline ends. Germline V gene sequence: CDR1 DFQATT, CDR2 SNEGSKA (reference sequence). The CDR3 loop spans 14 amino acids. The CDR3 nucleotides read TGCAGTGCTAGAGATAAAGGGGGCACCGGGGAGCTGTTTTTT. Translated: CSARDKGGTGELFF.

The sample holds many counts of this clonotype. The chain uses TRBV7-2 and TRBJ2-5; 7 bases fit TRBD1. The ends lost 4 bases at V and 2 bases at J; junction bases unmatched: 7. CDR3 length: 15 amino acids. Germline CDR1 and CDR2: SGHTA and FQGNSA. CDR3: CASSSKPGQQETQYF. The CDR3 DNA reads as TGTGCCAGCAGCTCCAAACCGGGACAGCAAGAGACCCAGTACTTC.

V gene TRBV29-1 combines with J gene TRBJ2-5; weak D call: TRBD2 (5 bases). Germline values: CDR1 SQVTM, CDR2 ANQGSEA. CDR3 length: 14 residues. The ends were cut back, 2 bases at V and 4 bases at J, with 14 bases in the middle. CDR3 in DNA: TGCAGCGTTGAATTACGGGGAGAGGGAGAGACCCAGTACTTC. This sequence encodes CSVELRGEGETQYF.

This chain links TRBV10-3 with TRBJ1-2; 7 bases fit TRBD1. Germline trimming cut 0 bases from V and 1 base from J; bases unmatched to any gene: 5. Germline lookup yields CDR1 ENHRY and CDR2 SYGVKD. The CDR3 length is 16 residues. CDR3 sequence reads: CAISESAGGINYGYTF. The CDR3 nucleotides are TGTGCCATCAGTGAGTCTGCAGGGGGGATTAACTATGGCTACACCTTC.

This clonotype was detected ten times or more. This chain links TRBV7-2 with TRBJ2-1, with 7 positions matching TRBD2. Trimming at V came to 5 bases and at J to 4 bases, leaving 8 bases not matched to a gene. Germline CDR1 reads SGHTA; CDR2 reads FQGNSA. The CDR3 is 15 residues long. Here the CDR3 reads CASSPTTSWYNEQFF. CDR3 bases: TGTGCCAGCAGCCCAACGACTAGCTGGTACAATGAGCAGTTCTTC.

This clonotype appeared many times. V usage is TRBV5-1 and J usage is TRBJ2-1; 8 bases map to TRBD1. The CDR3 has 14 residues. Trimming removed 4 bases from V and 4 bases from J; junction bases left unmatched: 4. Looked up from germline, CDR1 is SGHRS and CDR2 is YFSETQ. The CDR3 coding sequence is TGCGCCAGCAGCGTGGACAGGGAGTACAATGAGCAGTTCTTC. Its protein is CASSVDREYNEQFF.

This clonotype came up many times. The chain is built from TRBV4-1 and TRBJ1-3, with D perhaps TRBD1 (5 bases). The V end was cut by 4 bases, the J end by 1 base, with 8 bases between. Germline V CDR1 and CDR2: MGHRA, YSYEKL. This CDR3 comprises 14 residues. In DNA, the CDR3 is TGCGCCAGCAGCCTACCAGGGTCTGGAAACACCATATATTTT. Protein sequence: CASSLPGSGNTIYF.

This clonotype was detected ten times or more. This chain uses TRBV7-3 with TRBJ2-5; 9 bases line up with TRBD2. J lost 2 bases, V lost 0 bases, and 4 bases had no gene match. The CDR3 runs 16 residues. Per the germline V gene, CDR1 is SGHTA and CDR2 is FQGTGA. CDR3 DNA sequence: TGTGCCAGCAGCTTAACGGGAGCGGGGGGTCAAGAGACCCAGTACTTC. Translation gives CASSLTGAGGQETQYF.

This clonotype appeared many times. The chain uses TRBV10-3 and TRBJ1-5; maybe TRBD1 (5 bases). The CDR3 covers 14 residues. Trimming left V 0 bases short and J 2 bases short, with 5 bases between. Germline lookup yields CDR1 ENHRY and CDR2 SYGVKD. The CDR3 spells CAISESRGNQPQHF. The DNA for the CDR3 is TGTGCCATCAGTGAGTCCAGGGGCAATCAGCCCCAGCATTTT.

This clonotype was picked up many times. For the CDR3, the DNA is TGTGCCAGCTCACCACCGGGGACAGGGAGGGACGAGCAGTACTTC. It yields the protein CASSPPGTGRDEQYF. The V gene is TRBV18, the J gene TRBJ2-7; 9 bases are shared with TRBD1. Germline V gene data show CDR1 as KGHSH and CDR2 as LQKENI. With V trimmed by 0 bases and J by 5 bases, 5 bases remained unmatched. The CDR3 is made up of 15 amino acids.

This clonotype was observed many times. The CDR3 is CASSYSLAGTDTQYF. Here the CDR3 DNA reads TGTGCCAGCAGTTACTCGCTAGCTGGCACAGATACGCAGTATTTT. The gene calls are TRBV6-6 and TRBJ2-3; D is perhaps TRBD2 (5 bases). Between the trimmed V and J ends, which lost 0 bases and 1 base, there was a span of 8 bases. CDR1 is MNHNY and CDR2 is SVGAGI in the germline V gene (reference sequence). This CDR3 spans 15 amino acids.

This clonotype was detected a few times. The rearrangement uses TRBV5-1 and TRBJ2-1, with TRBD2 matching 11 bases. V lost 4 bases and J lost 13; bases outside the gene matches: 7. The CDR3 has 13 amino acids. CDR1 and CDR2 from the germline V gene are SGHRS and YFSETQ. CDR3 sequence reads: CASSPTSGVPQFF. The CDR3 DNA reads TGCGCCAGCAGCCCGACTAGCGGGGTTCCTCAGTTCTTC.

This clonotype was observed at least ten times. The chain is built from TRBV7-9 and TRBJ2-1; 13 bases line up with TRBD2. Losses at the gene ends were 5 bases for V and 0 bases for J; bases not matched to a gene: 13. The CDR3 has 20 amino acids. Germline assignment: CDR1 SEHNR and CDR2 FQNEAQ (reference sequence). Written as DNA, the CDR3 is TGTGCCAGCAGCCCGGGGGCGGGACTAGCGGGACAAAGCTCCTACAATGAGCAGTTCTTC. This translates into CASSPGAGLAGQSSYNEQFF.

This CDR3 is CASSPSSGLTQYF. In nucleotides, the CDR3 is TGTGCCAGTAGCCCATCCTCGGGGTTGACCCAGTACTTC. The chain uses TRBV19 and TRBJ2-5; D is possibly TRBD2 (5 bases). Germline-derived CDR1 and CDR2 are LNHDA and SQIVND (reference sequence). This CDR3 region has 13 residues. V lost 6 bases and J 7 bases, leaving 15 bases between the germline ends. The variable domain in full, completed from reference TRBV19 and TRBJ2-5, reads DGGITQSPKYLFRKEGQNVTLSCEQNLNHDAMYWYRQDPGQGLRLIYYSQIVNDFQKGDIAEGYSVSREKKESFPLTVTSAQKNPTAFYLCASSPSSGLTQYFGPGTRLLVL.

This clonotype was found many times. The chain joins TRBV12-3 or TRBV12-4 to TRBJ2-2; 10 nucleotides agree with TRBD2. The CDR3 covers 16 residues. Trimming at V came to 4 bases and at J to 4 bases, leaving 6 bases not matched to a gene. CDR3 coding DNA: TGTGCCAGCAGTTCCTCTAGCGGGAGCCGCACCGGGGAGCTGTTTTTT. It is translated as CASSSSSGSRTGELFF.

This clonotype appeared many times. The rearrangement links TRBV12-3 or TRBV12-4 to TRBJ2-1; D might be TRBD2 (6 bases). V dropped 7 bases and J dropped 7 bases, with 11 bases sitting between them. CDR3 length equals 12 residues. The CDR3: CASTQSGNEQFF. The DNA of the CDR3 is TGTGCCAGCACCCAAAGCGGGAATGAGCAGTTCTTC.